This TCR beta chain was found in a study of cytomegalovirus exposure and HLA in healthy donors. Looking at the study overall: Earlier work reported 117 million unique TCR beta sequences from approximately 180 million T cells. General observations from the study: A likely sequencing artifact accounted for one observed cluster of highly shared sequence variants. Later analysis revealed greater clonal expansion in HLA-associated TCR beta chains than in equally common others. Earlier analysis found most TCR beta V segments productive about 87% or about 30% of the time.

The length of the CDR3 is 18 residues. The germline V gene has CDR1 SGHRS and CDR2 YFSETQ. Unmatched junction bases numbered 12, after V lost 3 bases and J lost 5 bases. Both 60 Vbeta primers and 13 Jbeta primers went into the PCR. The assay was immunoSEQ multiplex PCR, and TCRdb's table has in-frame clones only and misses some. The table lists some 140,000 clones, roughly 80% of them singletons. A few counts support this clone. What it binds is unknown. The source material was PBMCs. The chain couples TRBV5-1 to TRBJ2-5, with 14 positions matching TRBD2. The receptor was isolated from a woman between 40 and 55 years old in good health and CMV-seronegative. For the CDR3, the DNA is TGCGCCAGCAGCTCTCCCGGGGGACTAGCGGGAGTTGAGGAGACCCAGTACTTC. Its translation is CASSSPGGLAGVEETQYF.